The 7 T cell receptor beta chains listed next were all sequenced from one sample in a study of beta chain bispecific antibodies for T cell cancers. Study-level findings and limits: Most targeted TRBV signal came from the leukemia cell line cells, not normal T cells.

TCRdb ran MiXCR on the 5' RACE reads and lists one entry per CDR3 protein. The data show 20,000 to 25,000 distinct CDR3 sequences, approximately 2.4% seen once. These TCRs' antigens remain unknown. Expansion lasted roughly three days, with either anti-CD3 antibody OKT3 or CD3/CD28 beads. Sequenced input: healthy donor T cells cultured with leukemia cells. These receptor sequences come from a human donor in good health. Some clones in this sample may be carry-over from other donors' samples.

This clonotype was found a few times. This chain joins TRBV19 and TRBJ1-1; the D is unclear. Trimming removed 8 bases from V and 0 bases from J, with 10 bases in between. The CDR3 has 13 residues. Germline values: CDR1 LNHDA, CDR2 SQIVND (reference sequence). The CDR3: CASRVGLNTEAFF. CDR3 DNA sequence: TGTGCCAGTCGGGTAGGGCTGAACACTGAAGCTTTCTTT.

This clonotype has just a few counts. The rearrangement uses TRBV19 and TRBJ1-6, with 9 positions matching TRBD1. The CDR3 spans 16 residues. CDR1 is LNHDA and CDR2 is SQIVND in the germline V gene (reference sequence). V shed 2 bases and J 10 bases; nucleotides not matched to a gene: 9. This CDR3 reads CASSIPGQGTGSPLHF. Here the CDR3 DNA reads TGTGCCAGTAGTATACCCGGACAGGGGACGGGGTCACCCCTCCACTTT.

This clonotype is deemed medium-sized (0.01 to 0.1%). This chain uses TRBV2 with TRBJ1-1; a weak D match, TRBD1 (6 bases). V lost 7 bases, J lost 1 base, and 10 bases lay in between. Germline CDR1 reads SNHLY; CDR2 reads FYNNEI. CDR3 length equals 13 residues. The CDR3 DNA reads TGTGCCAGCAAATTGACAGGGAACACTGAAGCTTTCTTT. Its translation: CASKLTGNTEAFF.

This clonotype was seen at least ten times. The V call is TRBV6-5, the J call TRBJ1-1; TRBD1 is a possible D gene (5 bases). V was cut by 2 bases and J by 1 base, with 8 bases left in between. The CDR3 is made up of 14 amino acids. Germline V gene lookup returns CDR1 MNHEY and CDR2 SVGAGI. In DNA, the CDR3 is TGTGCCAGCAGTTACGCCGGGGGGAACACTGAAGCTTTCTTT. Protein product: CASSYAGGNTEAFF.

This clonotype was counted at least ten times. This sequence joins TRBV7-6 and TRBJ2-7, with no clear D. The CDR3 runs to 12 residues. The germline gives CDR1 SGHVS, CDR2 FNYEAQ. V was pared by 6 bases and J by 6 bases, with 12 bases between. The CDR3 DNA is TGTGCCAGCAGTAACGGACCGAGCGAGCAGTACTTC. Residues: CASSNGPSEQYF.

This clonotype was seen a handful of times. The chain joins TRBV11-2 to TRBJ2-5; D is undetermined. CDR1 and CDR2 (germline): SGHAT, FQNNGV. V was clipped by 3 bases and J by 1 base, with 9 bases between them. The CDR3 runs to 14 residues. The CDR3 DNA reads TGTGCCAGCAGCTTCTTGAGTCCCCAAGAGACCCAGTACTTC. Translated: CASSFLSPQETQYF. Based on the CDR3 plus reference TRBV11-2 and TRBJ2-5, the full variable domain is EAGVAQSPRYKIIEKRQSVAFWCNPISGHATLYWYQQILGQGPKLLIQFQNNGVVDDSQLPKDRFSAERLKGVDSTLKIQPAKLEDSAVYLCASSFLSPQETQYFGPGTRLLVL.

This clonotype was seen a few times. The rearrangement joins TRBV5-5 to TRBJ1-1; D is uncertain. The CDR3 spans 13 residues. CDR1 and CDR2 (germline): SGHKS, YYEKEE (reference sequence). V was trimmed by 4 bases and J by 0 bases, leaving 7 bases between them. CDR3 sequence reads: CASSLWMNTEAFF. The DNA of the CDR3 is TGTGCCAGCAGCCTTTGGATGAACACTGAAGCTTTCTTT.